This T cell receptor beta chain was observed in a study of CD4 T cells in relation to SARS-CoV-2 and coronaviruses. Study outcomes and limitations: In approximately 70% of donors, memory CD4+ clonotypes crossrecognized SARS-CoV-2 and at least one common cold coronavirus spike.

To note about this clone: Its target is unknown.

Profiling relied on immunoSEQ multiplex PCR, and the TCRdb table lists in-frame clones only, not all of them. The sample comprises roughly 16,000 clones, around 73% of which are singletons, and about 9.7% rests with the top ten. The CDR3 has 13 amino acids. The V and J ends lost 5 bases and 2 bases respectively, with 10 bases between them. Germline-derived CDR1 and CDR2 are SNHLY and FYNNEI. CD4+ T cells from unexposed donors were obtained before the COVID-19 pandemic (2011-2018). Isolation of CD4+ T cells took place after approximately 11 days in culture. Testing used SARS-CoV-2 S/N and four cold-coronavirus spikes on unexposed-donor CD4+ T cells, cells permitting.

Sample: CD4+ T cells from PBMCs, cultured in vitro. This sequence was found in a human donor in good health. J is TRBJ2-7 and V is TRBV2; D may be TRBD1 (6 bases). This CDR3 reads CASSRGQTYEQYF. As DNA, the CDR3 is TGTGCCAGCAGTCGGGGACAAACCTACGAGCAGTACTTC.